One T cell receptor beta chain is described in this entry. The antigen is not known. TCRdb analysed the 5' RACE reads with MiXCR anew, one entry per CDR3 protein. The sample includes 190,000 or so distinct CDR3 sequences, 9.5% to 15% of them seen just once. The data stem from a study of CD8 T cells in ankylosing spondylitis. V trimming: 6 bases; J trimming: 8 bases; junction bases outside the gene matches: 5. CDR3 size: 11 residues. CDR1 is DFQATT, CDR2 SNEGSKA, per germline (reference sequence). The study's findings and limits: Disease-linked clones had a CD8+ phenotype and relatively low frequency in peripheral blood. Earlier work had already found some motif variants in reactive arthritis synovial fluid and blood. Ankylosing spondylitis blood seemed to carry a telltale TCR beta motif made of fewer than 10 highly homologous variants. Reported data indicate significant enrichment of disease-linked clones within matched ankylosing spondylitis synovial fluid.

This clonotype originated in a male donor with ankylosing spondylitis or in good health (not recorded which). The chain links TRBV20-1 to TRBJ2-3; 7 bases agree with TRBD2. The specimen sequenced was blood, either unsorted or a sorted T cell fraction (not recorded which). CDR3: CSARDYRTQYF. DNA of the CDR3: TGCAGTGCGAGGGACTATCGTACGCAGTATTTT.